This T cell receptor beta chain was documented in a study of blood T cell repertoires in COVID-19. Study details: Some COVID-19 samples were acute and others convalescent; all came from the United States, Italy and Spain. T cells, B-cell-depleted T cells, or PBMCs provided the cDNA or gDNA that served as material.

As processed by the authors: Estimates of nucleated cell counts were drawn from the amplification of reference gene primers. Data came from immunoSEQ multiplex PCR; TCRdb stores just in-frame clones and leaves some out. D and trimming come from the DNA, and the V and J calls and clone size come from that table. Among roughly 160,000 clones, around four fifths were seen once, and the ten largest hold over 2%. The V gene lost 7 bases and the J gene lost 3 bases, with 16 bases spanning the gap. Germline V lookup: CDR1 ENHRY, CDR2 SYGVKD. This CDR3 region has 16 residues. Source material: peripheral blood. This chain joins TRBV10-3 and TRBJ2-6, with D possibly being TRBD1 (6 bases). The TCR comes from a woman aged 80 or over with acute or convalescent COVID-19. The chain's CDR3 is CAITQGQGLGANVLTF. Written as DNA, the CDR3 is TGTGCCATCACCCAAGGTCAGGGGCTTGGGGCCAACGTCCTGACTTTC.